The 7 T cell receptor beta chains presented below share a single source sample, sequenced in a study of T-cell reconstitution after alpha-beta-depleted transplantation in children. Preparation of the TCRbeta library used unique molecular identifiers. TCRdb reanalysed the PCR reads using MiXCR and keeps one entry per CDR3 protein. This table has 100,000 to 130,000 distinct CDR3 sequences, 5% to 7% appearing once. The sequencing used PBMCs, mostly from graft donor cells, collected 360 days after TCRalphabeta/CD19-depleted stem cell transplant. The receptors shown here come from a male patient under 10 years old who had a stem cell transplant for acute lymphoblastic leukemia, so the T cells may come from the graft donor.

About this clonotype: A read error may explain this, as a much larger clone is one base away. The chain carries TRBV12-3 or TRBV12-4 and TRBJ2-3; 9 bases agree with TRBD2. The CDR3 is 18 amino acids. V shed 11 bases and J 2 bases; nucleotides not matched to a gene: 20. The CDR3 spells CACNPKRSSGGYTDTQYF. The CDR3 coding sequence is TGTGCCTGCAACCCAAAAAGGAGTAGCGGGGGATACACAGATACGCAGTATTTT.

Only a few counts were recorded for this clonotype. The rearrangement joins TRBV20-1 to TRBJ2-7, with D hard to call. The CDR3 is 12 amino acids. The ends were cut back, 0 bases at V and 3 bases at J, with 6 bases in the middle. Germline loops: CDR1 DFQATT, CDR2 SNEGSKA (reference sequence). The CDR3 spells CSARDAGYEQYF. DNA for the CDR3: TGCAGTGCTAGAGATGCAGGCTACGAGCAGTACTTC.

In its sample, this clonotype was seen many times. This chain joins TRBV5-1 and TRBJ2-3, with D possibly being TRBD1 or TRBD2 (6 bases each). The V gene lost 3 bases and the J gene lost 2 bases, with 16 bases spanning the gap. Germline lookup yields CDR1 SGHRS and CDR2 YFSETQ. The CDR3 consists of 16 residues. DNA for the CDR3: TGCGCCAGCAGCTGGAGGGGGACGGACAACACAGATACGCAGTATTTT. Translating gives CASSWRGTDNTDTQYF.

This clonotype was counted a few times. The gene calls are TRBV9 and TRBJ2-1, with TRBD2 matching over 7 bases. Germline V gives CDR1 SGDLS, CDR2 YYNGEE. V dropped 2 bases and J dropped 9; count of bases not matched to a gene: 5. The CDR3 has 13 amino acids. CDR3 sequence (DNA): TGTGCCAGCAGCGTGAGCGGGGTCGGTGAGCAGTTCTTC. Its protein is CASSVSGVGEQFF.

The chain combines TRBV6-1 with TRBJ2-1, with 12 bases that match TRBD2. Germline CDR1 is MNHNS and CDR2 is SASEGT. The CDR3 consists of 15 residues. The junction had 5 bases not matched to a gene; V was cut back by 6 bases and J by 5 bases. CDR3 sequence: CASSVRLAGDNEQFF. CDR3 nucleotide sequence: TGTGCCAGCAGCGTCCGACTAGCGGGAGACAATGAGCAGTTCTTC.

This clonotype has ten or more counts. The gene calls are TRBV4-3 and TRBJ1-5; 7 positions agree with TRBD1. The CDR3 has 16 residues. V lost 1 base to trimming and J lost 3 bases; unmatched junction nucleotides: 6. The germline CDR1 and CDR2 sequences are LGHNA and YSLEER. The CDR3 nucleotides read TGCGCCAGCAGCCAAGTGTGGGACAGCTACAATCAGCCCCAGCATTTT. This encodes CASSQVWDSYNQPQHF.

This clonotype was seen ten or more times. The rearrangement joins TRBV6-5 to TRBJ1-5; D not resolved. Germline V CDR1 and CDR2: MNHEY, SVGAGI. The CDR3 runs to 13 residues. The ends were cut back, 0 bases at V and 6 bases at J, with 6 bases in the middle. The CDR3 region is CASSYSVSQPQHF. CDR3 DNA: TGTGCCAGCAGTTACTCGGTCAGTCAGCCCCAGCATTTT.